This TCR beta chain was found in a study of blood T cell repertoires in COVID-19. Whole-study context: The United States, Italy and Spain provided the acute and convalescent COVID-19 samples. The cDNA or gDNA used as material had been derived from T cells, B-cell-depleted T cells, or PBMCs.

Authors' analysis steps: How many nucleated cells were present was estimated from reference gene primer amplification. Here immunoSEQ multiplex PCR was the method, and the copy in TCRdb shows in-frame clones only, minus some. That table supplies the V and J calls and clone size; D and trimming were determined from the DNA. The data contain about 120,000 clones, over 75% of them seen just once; the ten biggest clones take up 25% to 35%. Germline V lookup: CDR1 SEHNR, CDR2 FQNEAQ (reference sequence). This CDR3 is 15 amino acids long. With V trimmed by 2 bases and J by 5 bases, 2 bases remained unmatched. This clone was detected once.

J is TRBJ2-5 and V is TRBV7-9, with 13 bases matching TRBD2. The TCR sequence derives from a man between 65 and 80 years old with active or convalescent COVID-19. Sequencing was carried out using peripheral blood. The CDR3 region has the DNA TGTGCCAGCAGCTTAACTAGCGGGAGGGTGGAGACCCAGTACTTC. Protein product: CASSLTSGRVETQYF.